This T cell receptor (beta chain) was sequenced for a study of blood T cell repertoires in COVID-19 (dated by TCRdb to the early 2020s). For context, the study as a whole: Samples from collaborators originated in the United States, Italy and Spain and spanned both the acute and convalescent phases of COVID-19. The material from the prospective study consisted of cDNA or gDNA derived from T cells, B-cell-depleted T cells, or PBMCs. The dataset comprised deeply sampled blood TCRbeta repertoires from subjects exposed to, actively infected with, or recovered from COVID-19. The repertoires were released in a freely available public database intended as a resource for research on the immune response to SARS-CoV-2. Samples were obtained from the ongoing ImmuneRACE study (first 160 participants) and from over 1,000 subjects provided by 6 global collaborators. A de-identified subject ID, COVID-19 status, age in years and sex were almost always included in the sample metadata. Where HLA class I and class II types were available, the types were taken from metadata supplied by the sample provider, not from assay-based typing.

The paper's findings and limits, for the study overall: Clinical and demographic metadata were provided uncurated, with the amount varying by source and participant.

Whole blood was collected in K2EDTA tubes by collaborating institutions according to the institutions' own protocols. For TCRbeta analysis, collaborator samples were shipped as frozen whole blood, as isolated PBMCs, or as DNA extracted from either sample type. The immunoSEQ Assay, a bias-controlled multiplex PCR, was used to amplify TCRbeta CDR3 regions from genomic DNA. As for the original processing: The number of nucleated cells in each sample was estimated by amplification of reference gene primers within the assay. Sequence reads were collapsed and filtered to measure the absolute abundance of every unique TCRbeta CDR3 rearrangement. For each sample, productive Simpson clonality was calculated as the square root of Simpson's diversity index over productive rearrangements. As stored in TCRdb, this immuneACCESS dataset retains in-frame rearrangements with V and J assigned. A fraction of the clones does not appear; measured against another copy, unresolved V genes explain less than half of the discrepancy, and the remainder lacks a known reason. Clone size and V and J calls were adopted from that table, with D and trimming inferred from the DNA. The sample has approximately 230,000 clones on record, 70% to 85% of them singletons. The top ten hold over 3% of the sample.

In the case of this clone: The antigen it recognizes is unknown. Base qualities were left out, and no much larger clone turns up one base away.

Source material: peripheral blood. This clonotype originated in a woman aged 40-49 years with active or convalescent COVID-19.

The sequence in DNA is TGTGCCAGCAGTTTGGGTCGAGGGCAGCCCCAGCATTTT. Its protein reads: CASSLGRGQPQHF. The rearranged chain carries TRBV28 and TRBJ1-5, with the D gene too uncertain to name. A distance of 10 bases separates the germline ends of V and J, which lose 3 bases and 7 bases respectively. There are 13 amino acids in the CDR3, from cysteine to phenylalanine inclusive. This entry keeps only the CDR3 DNA: 39 bases, framed from base 1. Reading the germline V gene gives CDR1 MDHEN and CDR2 SYDVKM. Outside the CDR3, residues come from the reference TRBV28 and TRBJ1-5 proteins, so the full variable domain is: DVKVTQSSRYLVKRTGEKVFLECVQDMDHENMFWYRQDPGLGLRLIYFSYDVKMKEKGDIPEGYSVSREKKERFSLILESASTNQTSMYLCASSLGRGQPQHFGDGTRLSIL.